This is a list of T cell receptor beta chains from one sample in a study of blood T cells in healthy people across ages. TCRdb recomputed calls from the 5' RACE reads with MiXCR, one row per CDR3 protein. The sample yields 750,000 to 950,000 distinct CDR3 sequences, around a quarter seen once. These data were likewise used in another study, on T cells of mothers and their children.

The material sequenced was blood. These receptor sequences come from a boy aged 5-17 years in good health. The CDR3 runs from the conserved cysteine through the conserved F or W. A D gene is named only where the DNA matches it firmly. Size tells how often a clone was seen (once, few, many) or the class of an expanded clone, and some rows leave it out.

v_call	j_call	d_call	clone_size	cdr3_aa	cdr3_nt
TRBV20-1	TRBJ2-5	TRBD2	few	CSARLVASGKETQYF	TGCAGTGCTAGGCTTGTCGCTAGCGGGAAAGAGACCCAGTACTTC
TRBV11-2	TRBJ2-5	-	-	CASDPSPRQQETQYF	TGTGCCTCAGACCCTTCGCCTCGGCAACAAGAGACCCAGTACTTC
TRBV10-3	TRBJ2-3	TRBD2	few	CAMGPGTSKDTQYF	TGTGCCATGGGCCCCGGGACTAGCAAAGATACGCAGTATTTT
TRBV21-1	TRBJ2-3	-	-	CASSKKRGQRPGSTDTQYF	TGTGCCAGCAGCAAAAAAAGGGGACAGAGACCCGGGAGCACAGATACGCAGTATTTT
TRBV5-6	TRBJ1-3	TRBD1	few	CASSSGQGVAGNTIYF	TGTGCCAGCAGCTCGGGACAGGGGGTTGCTGGAAACACCATATATTTT
TRBV19	TRBJ2-2	-	-	CASSLATTLNTGELFF	TGTGCCAGTAGTTTAGCTACTACCCTGAACACCGGGGAGCTGTTTTTT
TRBV28	TRBJ2-7	TRBD2	few	CASSISSGGFYEQYF	TGTGCCAGCAGTATCTCTAGCGGGGGATTCTACGAGCAGTACTTC
TRBV6-1	TRBJ2-5	TRBD2	few	CASSGLARSETQYF	TGTGCCAGCAGCGGACTAGCGAGGTCGGAGACCCAGTACTTC
TRBV24-1	TRBJ2-1	-	-	CATSGRTGSSYNEQFF	TGTGCCACCAGTGGTCGGACGGGGAGCTCCTACAATGAGCAGTTCTTC
TRBV12-3/TRBV12-4	TRBJ2-7	-	few	CASSLDPSIYEQYF	TGTGCCAGCAGTTTAGACCCATCAATCTACGAGCAGTACTTC
TRBV6-2/TRBV6-3	TRBJ2-5	TRBD1	few	CASSYTSDRGPLQYF	TGTGCCAGCAGTTACACCTCAGACAGGGGGCCTCTGCAGTACTTC
TRBV12-3/TRBV12-4	TRBJ2-5	-	few	CASTLGRSETQYF	TGTGCCAGCACCCTGGGGCGGTCAGAGACCCAGTACTTC
TRBV6-2/TRBV6-3	TRBJ2-7	-	-	CASNTIPGSYEQYF	TGTGCCAGCAACACCATCCCAGGGTCCTACGAGCAGTACTTC
TRBV10-3	TRBJ2-5	TRBD1	few	CASSTGSPGTQYF	TGTGCCAGCTCGACAGGGTCCCCGGGGACCCAGTACTTC
TRBV7-2	TRBJ1-3	-	few	CASSPPGTTLGNTIYF	TGTGCCAGCAGCCCACCGGGGACCACACTTGGAAACACCATATATTTT
TRBV11-2	TRBJ2-5	TRBD1	few	CASSQGDGETQYF	TGTGCCAGCAGCCAGGGGGACGGGGAGACCCAGTACTTC
TRBV19	TRBJ1-2	TRBD1	-	CASTLDRAKSNYGYTF	TGTGCCAGTACCTTGGACAGGGCGAAGTCTAACTATGGCTACACCTTC
TRBV28	TRBJ2-1	-	few	CASARQEFYNEQFF	TGTGCCAGCGCCAGACAGGAATTCTACAATGAGCAGTTCTTC
TRBV7-9	TRBJ2-4	-	few	CASSLIQAKNIQYF	TGTGCCAGCAGCTTAATTCAAGCCAAAAACATTCAGTACTTC
TRBV6-2/TRBV6-3	TRBJ2-7	-	-	CASRPGKGGPPYEQYF	TGTGCCAGCAGACCCGGGAAGGGCGGACCTCCCTACGAGCAGTACTTC
TRBV20-1	TRBJ2-5	TRBD1	few	CSAVDRVTLQETQYF	TGCAGTGCTGTCGACAGGGTCACCCTCCAAGAGACCCAGTACTTC
TRBV7-2	TRBJ2-1	-	-	CASSFRDFNTRYNEQFF	TGTGCCAGCAGCTTCCGGGACTTCAACACCCGTTACAATGAGCAGTTCTTC
TRBV14	TRBJ2-5	-	-	CASSQGSLGWGETQYF	TGTGCCAGCAGCCAGGGGTCCCTCGGCTGGGGGGAGACCCAGTACTTC
TRBV14	TRBJ1-1	-	-	CASSLAGINTEAFF	TGTGCCAGCAGCCTCGCCGGGATTAACACTGAAGCTTTCTTT
TRBV6-5	TRBJ2-5	-	few	CASSSLGTSRSQETQYF	TGTGCCAGCAGTTCCCTCGGGACTTCGAGATCACAAGAGACCCAGTACTTC
TRBV2	TRBJ1-2	-	few	CAATQGRGYTF	TGTGCCGCCACCCAGGGGCGTGGCTACACCTTC